This T cell receptor (beta chain) was sequenced in a study of blood T cell repertoires in COVID-19. Study at large: Acute and convalescent COVID-19 specimens originated in the United States, Italy and Spain. T cells, B-cell-depleted T cells, or PBMCs provided the cDNA or gDNA that served as material.

CDR3 length: 12 amino acids. Germline V lookup: CDR1 SQVTM, CDR2 ANQGSEA. V was pared by 6 bases and J by 1 base, with 9 bases between. Here immunoSEQ multiplex PCR was the method, and the copy in TCRdb shows in-frame clones only, minus some. The sample gives about 70,000 clones, roughly 76% of which show up once; approximately 22% is in the top ten. The rearrangement joins TRBV29-1 to TRBJ2-5; no definite D call. The sequence derives from a woman between 65 and 79 years old with acute or convalescent COVID-19. Sequenced input: peripheral blood. The CDR3 protein is CSVAVVQETQYF. DNA for the CDR3: TGCAGCGTCGCGGTGGTCCAAGAGACCCAGTACTTC.